This T cell receptor beta chain was sequenced in a study of untreated major depressive disorder listed by TCRdb under 2018. Background on the whole study: The study was a cross-sectional case-control comparison of T cell phenotype and TCR repertoire between antidepressant-free major depressive disorder patients and individually matched non-depressed controls. Differences in Vbeta 5.1, Vbeta 11 and Vbeta 22 usage observed by flow cytometry in the whole cohort were followed up by sequencing. General findings and caveats noted by the study authors: TRBV25-01 and TRBV02-01 usage followed the flow-cytometry pattern but did not reach statistical significance in the sequencing data. Strict matching and exclusion criteria produced a comparatively small study sample, limiting generalizability of findings. Sequencing confirmed higher TRBV05-01 (Vbeta 5.1) usage among CD4+ T cells of depressed patients than controls, with p = 0.040 in a one-tailed test. In every sequenced subject, all of the top five TRBV05-01 clones were private clones. For the sequencing comparisons, one-tailed planned tests were applied to only three Vbeta families that had been selected in advance.

Each depressed patient was pairwise matched to a non-depressed control for sex, age, current smoking status and body mass index. All participants were of European descent. Controls had no mood disorder either currently or in their lifetime and had a Quick Inventory of Depressive Symptoms-Self Report score of 5 or lower. Major medical conditions, Axis I/II comorbidities, regular medication or illicit drug use, and drinking over 100 g alcohol weekly were applied as exclusion criteria for all participants. From each participant, 25 to 35 ml of peripheral blood was collected into EDTA tubes. Thawed PBMCs underwent magnetic negative selection with the BD IMag Human CD4 T Lymphocyte Enrichment Set to purify CD4+ T cells. The CD4+ enrichment method typically yielded around 94% purity as confirmed by flow cytometry. A subgroup of five case-control pairs, chosen blind to chemokine receptor expression and flow-cytometric repertoire skewing results, underwent TCRbeta sequencing. Every blood sample was taken in the morning at 8:00 a.m., and Ficoll-Hypaque gradient centrifugation was used to isolate PBMCs. PBMCs were cryopreserved by gradual cooling to -80 degrees C and were kept in liquid nitrogen until assay.

Of note for this clone: Its cognate antigen has yet to be identified. Per-nucleotide qualities are absent, and no much larger clonotype sits a single base away.

The germline ends are 15 bases apart after V is trimmed by 3 bases and J by 5 bases. CDR1 and CDR2, per the germline V gene, are SGHTA and FQGNSA. The cysteine opens and the phenylalanine closes a CDR3 of 15 amino acids. The only DNA kept is the CDR3, 45 bases in frame from the first base. The Qiagen DNeasy Blood and Tissue Kit was used to extract total genomic DNA from the purified CD4+ T cells. Amplification and sequencing of the TCRbeta CDR3 region, as defined according to IMGT, were carried out with immunoSEQ immunosequencing protocols. As for the original processing: Preprocessing of raw sequence data for PCR and sequencing error correction was performed by the immunoSEQ service. The sequence data were loaded into the immunoSEQ Analyzer and then analyzed further using VDJtools v1.0.7. Patient-control differences were tested with the paired Wilcoxon signed-rank test. This immuneACCESS table, as held by TCRdb, lists in-frame sequences with V and J called but not all clones. Of the missing ones, under half trace to an unresolved V gene in checked studies; the others have no known cause. V and J calls and clone size are those listed in that table; D and trimming were worked out from the DNA. The sample contains tens of thousands of clones, approximately 95% of them found a single time. 0.25% to 0.35% of the sample is held by the ten biggest clonotypes.

The rearranged chain carries TRBV7-2 and TRBJ2-3, and the D gene may be TRBD2, 5 bases matching. The TCR sequence derives from a man aged 25-45 years in good health. The source material was CD4+ T cells from PBMCs. The DNA sequence is given as TGTGCCAGCAGCTTGGACTCCCTACCAGGAGATACGCAGTATTTT. The translation is CASSLDSLPGDTQYF.